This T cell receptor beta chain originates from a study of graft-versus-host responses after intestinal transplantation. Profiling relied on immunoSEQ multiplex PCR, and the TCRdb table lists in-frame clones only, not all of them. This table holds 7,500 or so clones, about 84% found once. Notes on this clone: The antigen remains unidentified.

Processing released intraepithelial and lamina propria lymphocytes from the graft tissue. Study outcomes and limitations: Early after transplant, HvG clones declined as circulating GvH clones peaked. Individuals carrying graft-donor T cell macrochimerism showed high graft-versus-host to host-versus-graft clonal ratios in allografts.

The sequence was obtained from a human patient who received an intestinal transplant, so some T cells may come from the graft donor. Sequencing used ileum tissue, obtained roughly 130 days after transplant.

The CDR3 DNA sequence: TGTGCCAGCAGCAGAAACAGGGCGGTGGTCTACGAGCAGTACTTC. It codes for CASSRNRAVVYEQYF. The chain uses TRBV5-5 and TRBJ2-7; a weak D match, TRBD1 (6 bases). V lost 4 bases and J 3 bases, leaving 17 bases between the germline ends. Germline assignment: CDR1 SGHKS and CDR2 YYEKEE (reference sequence). The length of the CDR3 is 15 residues.